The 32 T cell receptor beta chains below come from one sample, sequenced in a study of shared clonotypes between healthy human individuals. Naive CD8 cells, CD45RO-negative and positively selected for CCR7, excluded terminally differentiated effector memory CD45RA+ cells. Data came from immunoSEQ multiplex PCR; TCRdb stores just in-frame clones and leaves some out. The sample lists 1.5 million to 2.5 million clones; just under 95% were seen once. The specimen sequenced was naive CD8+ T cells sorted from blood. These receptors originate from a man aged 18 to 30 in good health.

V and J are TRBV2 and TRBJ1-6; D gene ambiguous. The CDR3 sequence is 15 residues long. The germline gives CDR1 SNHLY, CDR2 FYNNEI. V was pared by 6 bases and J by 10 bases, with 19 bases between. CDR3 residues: CASRVTSLLGSPLHF. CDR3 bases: TGTGCCAGCAGGGTCACTAGCCTTCTCGGGTCACCCCTCCACTTT.

CDR3 nucleotides: TGTGCCAGCAGACAACAGGGGAACACTGAAGCTTTCTTT. Its translation: CASRQQGNTEAFF. The chain uses TRBV2 and TRBJ1-1; D is perhaps TRBD1 (6 bases). Germline loops: CDR1 SNHLY, CDR2 FYNNEI. CDR3 length: 13 residues. V was cut by 6 bases and J by 1 base, with 9 bases left in between.

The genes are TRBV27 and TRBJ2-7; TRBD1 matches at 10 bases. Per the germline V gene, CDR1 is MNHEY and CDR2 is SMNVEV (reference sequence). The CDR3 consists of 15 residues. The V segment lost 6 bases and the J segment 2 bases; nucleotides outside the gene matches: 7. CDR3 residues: CASRVSGQGPYEQYF. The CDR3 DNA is TGTGCCAGCAGAGTATCGGGACAGGGGCCCTACGAGCAGTACTTC.

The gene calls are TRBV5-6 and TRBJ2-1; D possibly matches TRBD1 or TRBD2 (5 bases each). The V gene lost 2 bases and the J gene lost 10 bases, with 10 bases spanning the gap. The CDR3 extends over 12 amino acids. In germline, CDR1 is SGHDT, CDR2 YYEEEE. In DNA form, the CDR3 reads TGTGCCAGCAGCTTCGGGACCGGGGAGCAGTTCTTC. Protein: CASSFGTGEQFF.

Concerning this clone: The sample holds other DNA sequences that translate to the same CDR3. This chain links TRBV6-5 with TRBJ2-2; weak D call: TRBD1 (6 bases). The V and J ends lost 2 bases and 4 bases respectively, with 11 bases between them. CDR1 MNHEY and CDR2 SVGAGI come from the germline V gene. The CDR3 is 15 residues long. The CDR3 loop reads CASSYQTGGTGELFF. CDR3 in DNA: TGTGCCAGCAGTTACCAGACAGGCGGCACCGGGGAGCTGTTTTTT.

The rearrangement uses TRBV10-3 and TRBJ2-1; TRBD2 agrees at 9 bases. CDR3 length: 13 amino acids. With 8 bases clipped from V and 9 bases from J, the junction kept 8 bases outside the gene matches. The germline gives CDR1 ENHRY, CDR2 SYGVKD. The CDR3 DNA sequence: TGTGCCATCTGGCGGGAGGGCCTCGGTGAGCAGTTCTTC. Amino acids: CAIWREGLGEQFF.

In DNA form, the CDR3 reads TGTGCCAGCAGTTACGAGGACGGCGAGCAGTACTTC. The encoded protein is CASSYEDGEQYF. This chain connects TRBV6-6 to TRBJ2-7; D uncertain. CDR1 is MNHNY and CDR2 is SVGAGI in the germline V gene (reference sequence). Trimming removed 2 bases at V and 6 bases at J, with 8 bases between. This CDR3 contains 12 residues.

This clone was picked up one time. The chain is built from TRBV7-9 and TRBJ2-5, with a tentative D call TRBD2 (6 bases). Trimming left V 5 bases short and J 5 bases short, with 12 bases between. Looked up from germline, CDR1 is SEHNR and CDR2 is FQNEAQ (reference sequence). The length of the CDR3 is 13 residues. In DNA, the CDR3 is TGTGCCAGCAGCGAGGAGGGGTGGGAGACCCAGTACTTC. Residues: CASSEEGWETQYF.

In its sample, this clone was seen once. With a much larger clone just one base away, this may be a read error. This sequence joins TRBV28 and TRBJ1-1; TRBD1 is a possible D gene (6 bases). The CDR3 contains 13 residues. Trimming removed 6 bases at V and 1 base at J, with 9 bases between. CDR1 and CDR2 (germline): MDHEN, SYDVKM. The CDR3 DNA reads TGTGCCAGCAGGTTAGGGGGGAACACTGAAGCTTTCTTT. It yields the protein CASRLGGNTEAFF.

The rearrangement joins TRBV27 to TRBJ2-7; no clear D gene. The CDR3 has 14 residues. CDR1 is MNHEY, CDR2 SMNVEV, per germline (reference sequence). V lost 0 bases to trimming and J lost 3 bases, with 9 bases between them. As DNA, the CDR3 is TGTGCCAGCAGTTTATCAGCCAGCCACTACGAGCAGTACTTC. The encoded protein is CASSLSASHYEQYF.

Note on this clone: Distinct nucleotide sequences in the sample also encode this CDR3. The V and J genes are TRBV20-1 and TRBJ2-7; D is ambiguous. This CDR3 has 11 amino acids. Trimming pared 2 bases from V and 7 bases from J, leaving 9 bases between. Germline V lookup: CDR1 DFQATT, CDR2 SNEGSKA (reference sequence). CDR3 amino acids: CSARLVSEQYF. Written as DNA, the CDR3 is TGCAGTGCTAGACTGGTCTCGGAGCAGTACTTC.

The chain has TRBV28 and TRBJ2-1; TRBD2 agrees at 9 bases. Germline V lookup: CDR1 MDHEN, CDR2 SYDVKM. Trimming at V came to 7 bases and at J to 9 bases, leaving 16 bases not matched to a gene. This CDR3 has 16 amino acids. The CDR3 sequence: CASTPPGSGGLGEQFF. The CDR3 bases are TGTGCCAGCACCCCGCCTGGAAGCGGGGGGTTAGGTGAGCAGTTCTTC.

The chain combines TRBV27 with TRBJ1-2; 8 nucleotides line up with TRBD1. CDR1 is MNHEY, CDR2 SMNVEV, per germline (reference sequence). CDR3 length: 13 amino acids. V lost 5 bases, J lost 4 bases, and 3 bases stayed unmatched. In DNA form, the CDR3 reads TGTGCCAGCAGTGCGACAGGGGCCTATGGCTACACCTTC. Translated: CASSATGAYGYTF.

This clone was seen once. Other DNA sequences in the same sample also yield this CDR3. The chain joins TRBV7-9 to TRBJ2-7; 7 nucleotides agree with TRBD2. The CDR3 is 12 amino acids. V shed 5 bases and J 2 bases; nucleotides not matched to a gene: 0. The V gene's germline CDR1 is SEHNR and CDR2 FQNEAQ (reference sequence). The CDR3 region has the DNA TGTGCCAGCAGCCGGGGGGCCTACGAGCAGTACTTC. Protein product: CASSRGAYEQYF. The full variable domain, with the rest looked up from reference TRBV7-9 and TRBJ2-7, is DTGVSQNPRHKITKRGQNVTFRCDPISEHNRLYWYRQTLGQGPEFLTYFQNEAQLEKSRLLSDRFSAERPKGSFSTLEIQRTEQGDSAMYLCASSRGAYEQYFGPGTRLTVT.

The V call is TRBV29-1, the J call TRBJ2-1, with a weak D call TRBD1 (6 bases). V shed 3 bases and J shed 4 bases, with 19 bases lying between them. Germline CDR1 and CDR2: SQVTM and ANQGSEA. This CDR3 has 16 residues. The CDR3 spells CSVDFLEGGQYNEQFF. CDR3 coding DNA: TGCAGCGTTGACTTTCTTGAAGGGGGACAATACAATGAGCAGTTCTTC.

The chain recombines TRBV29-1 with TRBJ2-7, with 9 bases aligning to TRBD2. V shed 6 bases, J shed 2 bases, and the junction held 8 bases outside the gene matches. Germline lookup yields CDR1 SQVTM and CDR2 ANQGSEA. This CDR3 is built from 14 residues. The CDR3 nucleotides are TGCAGCGTAGTAGCGGGAGATCGAACCTACGAGCAGTACTTC. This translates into CSVVAGDRTYEQYF.

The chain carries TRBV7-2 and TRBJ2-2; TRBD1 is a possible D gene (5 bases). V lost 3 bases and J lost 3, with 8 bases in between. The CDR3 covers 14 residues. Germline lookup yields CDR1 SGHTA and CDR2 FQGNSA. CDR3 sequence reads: CASSLLGHTGELFF. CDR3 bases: TGTGCCAGCAGCTTGCTGGGGCACACCGGGGAGCTGTTTTTT.

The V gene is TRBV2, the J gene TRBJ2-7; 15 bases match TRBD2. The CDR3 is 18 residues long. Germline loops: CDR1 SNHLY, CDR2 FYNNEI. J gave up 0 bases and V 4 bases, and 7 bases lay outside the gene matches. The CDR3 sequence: CASSAGLAGGPISYEQYF. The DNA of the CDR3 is TGTGCCAGCAGTGCGGGACTAGCGGGAGGCCCCATCTCCTACGAGCAGTACTTC.

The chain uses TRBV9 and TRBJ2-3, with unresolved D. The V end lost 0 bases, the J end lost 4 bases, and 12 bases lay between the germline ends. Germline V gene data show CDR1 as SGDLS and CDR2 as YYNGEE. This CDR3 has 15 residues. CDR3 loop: CASSVEAPRADTQYF. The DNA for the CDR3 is TGTGCCAGCAGCGTAGAGGCCCCAAGGGCAGATACGCAGTATTTT.

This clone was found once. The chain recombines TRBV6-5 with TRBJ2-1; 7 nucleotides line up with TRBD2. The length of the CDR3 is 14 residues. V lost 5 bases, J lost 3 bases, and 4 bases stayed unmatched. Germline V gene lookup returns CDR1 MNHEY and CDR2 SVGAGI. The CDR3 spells CASSSGAYYNEQFF. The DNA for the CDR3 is TGTGCCAGCAGTAGCGGGGCTTACTACAATGAGCAGTTCTTC.

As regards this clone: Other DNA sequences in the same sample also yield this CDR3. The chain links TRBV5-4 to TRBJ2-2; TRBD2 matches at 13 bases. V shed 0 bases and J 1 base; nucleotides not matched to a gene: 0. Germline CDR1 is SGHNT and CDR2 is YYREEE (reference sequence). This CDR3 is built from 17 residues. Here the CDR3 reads CASSLGLAGGNTGELFF. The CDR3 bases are TGTGCCAGCAGCTTGGGACTAGCGGGGGGGAACACCGGGGAGCTGTTTTTT.

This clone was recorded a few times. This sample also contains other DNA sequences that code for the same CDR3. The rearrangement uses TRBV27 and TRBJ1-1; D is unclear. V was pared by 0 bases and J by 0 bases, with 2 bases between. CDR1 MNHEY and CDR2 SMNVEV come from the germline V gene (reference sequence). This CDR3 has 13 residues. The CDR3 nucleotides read TGTGCCAGCAGTTTATCAGTGAACACTGAAGCTTTCTTT. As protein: CASSLSVNTEAFF.

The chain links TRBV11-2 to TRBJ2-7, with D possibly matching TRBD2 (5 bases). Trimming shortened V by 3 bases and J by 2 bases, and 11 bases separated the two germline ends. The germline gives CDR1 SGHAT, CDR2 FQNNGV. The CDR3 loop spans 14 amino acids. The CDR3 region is CASSFPREPYEQYF. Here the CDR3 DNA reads TGTGCCAGCAGCTTTCCGAGGGAGCCCTACGAGCAGTACTTC.

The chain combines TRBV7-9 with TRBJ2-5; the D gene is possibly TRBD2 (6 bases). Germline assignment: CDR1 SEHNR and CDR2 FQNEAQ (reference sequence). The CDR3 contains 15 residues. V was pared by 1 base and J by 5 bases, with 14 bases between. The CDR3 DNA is TGTGCCAGCAGCTTAGGGGAGGATCCCCGGGAGACCCAGTACTTC. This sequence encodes CASSLGEDPRETQYF.

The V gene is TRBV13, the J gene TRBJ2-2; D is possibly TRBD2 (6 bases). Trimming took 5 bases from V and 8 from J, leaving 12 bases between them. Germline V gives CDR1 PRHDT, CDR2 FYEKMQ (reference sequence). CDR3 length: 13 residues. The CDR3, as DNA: TGTGCCAGCAGCCGGGGGACCACGGGGGAGCTGTTTTTT. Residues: CASSRGTTGELFF.

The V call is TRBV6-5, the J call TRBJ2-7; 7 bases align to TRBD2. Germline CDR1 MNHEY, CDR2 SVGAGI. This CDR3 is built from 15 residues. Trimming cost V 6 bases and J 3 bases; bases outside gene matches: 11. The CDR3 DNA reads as TGTGCCAGCAGCGTCGGTGCGGGGGACCTCTACGAGCAGTACTTC. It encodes CASSVGAGDLYEQYF.

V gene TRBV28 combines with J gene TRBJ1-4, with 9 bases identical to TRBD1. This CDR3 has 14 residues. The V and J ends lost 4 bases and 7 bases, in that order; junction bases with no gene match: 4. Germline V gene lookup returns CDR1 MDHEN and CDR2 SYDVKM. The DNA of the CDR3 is TGTGCCAGCAGTTCGGGGACAGGGTTTGAAAAACTGTTTTTT. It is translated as CASSSGTGFEKLFF.

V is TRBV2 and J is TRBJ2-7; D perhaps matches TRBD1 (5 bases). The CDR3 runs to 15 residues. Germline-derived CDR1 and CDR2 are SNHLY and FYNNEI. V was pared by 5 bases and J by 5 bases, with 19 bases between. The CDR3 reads CASSRYRFPPDEQYF. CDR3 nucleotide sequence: TGTGCCAGCAGTAGATACAGGTTTCCGCCCGACGAGCAGTACTTC.

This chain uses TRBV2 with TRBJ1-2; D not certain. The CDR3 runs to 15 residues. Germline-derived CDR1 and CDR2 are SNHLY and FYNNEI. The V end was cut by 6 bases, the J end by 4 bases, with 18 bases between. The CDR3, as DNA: TGTGCCAGCAGACCTGAGTCCGAGCCTTTCTATGGCTACACCTTC. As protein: CASRPESEPFYGYTF.

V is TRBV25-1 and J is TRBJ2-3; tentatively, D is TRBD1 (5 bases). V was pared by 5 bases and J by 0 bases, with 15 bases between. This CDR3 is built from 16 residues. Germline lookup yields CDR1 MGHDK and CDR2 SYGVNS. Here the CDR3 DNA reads TGTGCCAGCAGTCCCACGACAGCCTCCAGCACAGATACGCAGTATTTT. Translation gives CASSPTTASSTDTQYF.

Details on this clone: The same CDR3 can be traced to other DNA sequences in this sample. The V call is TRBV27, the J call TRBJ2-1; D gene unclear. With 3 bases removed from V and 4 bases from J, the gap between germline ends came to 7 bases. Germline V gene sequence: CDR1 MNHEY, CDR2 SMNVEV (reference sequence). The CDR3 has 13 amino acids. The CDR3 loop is CASSLIGYNEQFF. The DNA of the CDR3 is TGTGCCAGCAGTTTGATAGGTTACAATGAGCAGTTCTTC.

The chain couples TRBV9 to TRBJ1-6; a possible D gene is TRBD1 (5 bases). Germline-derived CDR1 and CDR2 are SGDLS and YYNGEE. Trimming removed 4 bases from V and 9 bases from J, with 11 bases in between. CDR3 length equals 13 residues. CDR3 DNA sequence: TGTGCCAGCAGCTTGGGGACGGGTTCACCCCTCCACTTT. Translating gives CASSLGTGSPLHF.